The next 6 T cell receptor beta chains were all read from a single sample in a study of T cell responses to AZD1222 COVID-19 vaccine. Here immunoSEQ multiplex PCR was the method, and the copy in TCRdb shows in-frame clones only, minus some. The table lists roughly 77,000 clones, roughly 90% of them singletons. The specimen was peripheral blood, collected on day 0 of AZD1222 vaccination. These receptors all stem from an adult in good health.

The rearrangement uses TRBV7-9 and TRBJ1-1; D unresolved. The CDR3 is 13 residues long. Germline CDR1 is SEHNR and CDR2 is FQNEAQ (reference sequence). The V gene lost 2 bases and the J gene lost 4 bases, with 8 bases spanning the gap. The CDR3 DNA is TGTGCCAGCAGCTTAACCGATGTCACTGAAGCTTTCTTT. This codes for CASSLTDVTEAFF. The variable domain in full, with the rest retrieved from reference TRBV7-9 and TRBJ1-1, is DTGVSQNPRHKITKRGQNVTFRCDPISEHNRLYWYRQTLGQGPEFLTYFQNEAQLEKSRLLSDRFSAERPKGSFSTLEIQRTEQGDSAMYLCASSLTDVTEAFFGQGTRLTVV.

The J gene is TRBJ1-4, the V gene TRBV25-1; no definite D call. CDR3 size: 14 residues. Germline values: CDR1 MGHDK, CDR2 SYGVNS. Trimming removed 6 bases at V and 0 bases at J, with 8 bases between. The DNA of the CDR3 is TGTGCCAGCAGCCCCCGAGCAACTAATGAAAAACTGTTTTTT. Translating gives CASSPRATNEKLFF.

This clone was picked up a small number of times. The chain recombines TRBV10-3 with TRBJ1-3; D call uncertain. The CDR3 consists of 12 residues. Deletions cut 11 bases from V and 0 bases from J, with 8 bases between. Germline-derived CDR1 and CDR2 are ENHRY and SYGVKD. The CDR3 region is CAVNYSGNTIYF. The CDR3 DNA sequence: TGTGCCGTAAATTACTCTGGAAACACCATATATTTT.

The chain joins TRBV19 to TRBJ1-1; maybe TRBD1 (5 bases). The CDR3 loop spans 12 amino acids. Germline CDR1 is LNHDA and CDR2 is SQIVND (reference sequence). V was clipped by 5 bases and J by 3 bases, with 7 bases between them. CDR3 coding DNA: TGTGCCAGTAGTCAGGGTTACACTGAAGCTTTCTTT. This sequence encodes CASSQGYTEAFF.

The rearrangement uses TRBV28 and TRBJ1-1; tentatively, D is TRBD1 (6 bases). The germline V and J ends were trimmed by 2 bases and 8 bases, with 12 bases remaining between them. The CDR3 sequence is 13 residues long. Germline values: CDR1 MDHEN, CDR2 SYDVKM. CDR3 amino acids: CASSLQGSREAFF. The CDR3 nucleotides read TGTGCCAGCAGTTTACAGGGGAGTCGGGAAGCTTTCTTT.

This clone was observed a few times. This chain uses TRBV30 with TRBJ1-5; D remains unclear. Trimming shortened V by 0 bases and J by 4 bases, and 10 bases separated the two germline ends. In germline, CDR1 is GTSNPN, CDR2 SVGIG (reference sequence). This CDR3 spans 14 amino acids. The CDR3 loop reads CAWSVSRVNQPQHF. The CDR3 region has the DNA TGTGCCTGGAGTGTATCTAGGGTTAATCAGCCCCAGCATTTT.